This paragraph reports one T cell receptor beta chain. This clone's antigen is unknown. Within one base of it there is no much larger clone, and no base qualities were kept. The sample comes from a study of CD8 T cells in Susac syndrome (dated by TCRdb to about 2019). In the study overall: Of the Susac syndrome patients who were sequenced, under ten were in clinical remission while roughly six had clinically active disease. At blood withdrawal, Susac syndrome patients were either therapy-naive, taking corticosteroids (in some cases with IVIg as well), or taking IVIg alone. The study used repertoire sequencing to test whether antigen drove CD8+ T cell activation and differentiation in Susac syndrome.

Peripheral blood CD8+ and CD4+ T cells from healthy donors, Susac syndrome patients and multiple sclerosis patients were profiled using high-throughput TCR beta sequencing. Susac syndrome patients met recently defined diagnostic criteria for definite or probable disease. CD8+ TEMRA cells were enriched by FACS, while bulk CD8+ and CD4+ T cells were purified by magnetic negative isolation. Blood was drawn into EDTA tubes, processed within 24 hours, and PBMCs were isolated by density gradient centrifugation. PBMCs intended for TCR sequencing were frozen in liquid nitrogen and were later thawed in a 37 degrees C water bath. A purity of at least 90% was achieved for sorted or isolated CD4+, CD8+ and CD8+ TEMRA cells. RNA was extracted using the RNeasy kit, and roughly 0.45 to 1 microgram was reverse transcribed with random hexamers. TCR beta CDR3 regions were amplified with the immunoSEQ multiplex PCR assay covering 54 Vbeta and 13 Jbeta segments. To correct PCR amplification bias, a synthetic template baseline was used for both primer optimization and computational correction. Per the source publication's procedure: Reads were annotated to V, D and J genes per IMGT and analyzed with immunoSEQ Analyzer, keeping only productive sequences. To calculate clonality, Shannon entropy was normalized by log2 of the number of productive unique sequences and then subtracted from one. For each patient and control, public and private clones were evaluated within the 100 most prevalent clones. Clones were defined as Susac-specific when absent from the healthy and MS cohorts, from about 1,100 published viral clones and from other ImmuneACCESS disease sequences. TCRdb cleaned the public reads at Q25 with fastp, built clones with MiXCR and kept in-frame beta chains. Rows are unified per CDR3 protein, each entry keeping the most common DNA and genes. Here the V and J calls rest on TCRdb's processing, not on the authors' analysis. This sample gives under 200,000 distinct CDR3 sequences in total; roughly nine tenths of them show up just once. Of the sample, around 0.085% falls within the top ten clones.

What the research found in general, with its limitations: The study acknowledged that relatively few individuals were included in the TCR sequencing and HLA analysis. In the CD4+ T cell repertoire of Susac syndrome patients, clonal expansion was not detected.

Sequenced input: CD4+ T cells from PBMCs. The clonotype comes from a human donor with Susac syndrome.

The CDR3 region has the sequence CASSLGRSPETQYF. The DNA is as follows: TGTGCCAGCAGTTTGGGCAGGTCTCCAGAGACCCAGTACTTC. This chain joins TRBV12-3 or TRBV12-4 to TRBJ2-5; no D gene call is confident. The V and J ends are trimmed by 3 bases and 4 bases, leaving 12 bases between them. Taken from cysteine to phenylalanine, the CDR3 has 14 residues. The CDR3 DNA has 42 bases and is translated from base 1.